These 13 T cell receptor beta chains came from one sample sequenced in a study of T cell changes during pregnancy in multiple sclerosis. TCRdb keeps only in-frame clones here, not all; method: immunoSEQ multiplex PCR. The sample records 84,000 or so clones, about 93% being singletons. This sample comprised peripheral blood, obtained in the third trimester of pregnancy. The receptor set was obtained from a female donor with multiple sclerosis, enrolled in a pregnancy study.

The CDR3 bases are TGTGCCAGCAGCTTTAGAGGGACAGGACATTTCTACGAGCAGTACTTC. Its protein is CASSFRGTGHFYEQYF. V and J are TRBV5-6 and TRBJ2-7; 8 bases agree with TRBD1. The junction had 10 bases not matched to a gene; V was cut back by 2 bases and J by 3 bases. The CDR3 spans 16 residues. CDR1 and CDR2 (germline): SGHDT, YYEEEE.

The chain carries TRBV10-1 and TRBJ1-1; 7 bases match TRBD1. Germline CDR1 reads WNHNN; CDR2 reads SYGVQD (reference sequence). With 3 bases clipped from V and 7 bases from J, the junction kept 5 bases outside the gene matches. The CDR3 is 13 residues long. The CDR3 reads CASSEQTGREAFF. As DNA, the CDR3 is TGCGCCAGCAGTGAACAGACAGGGCGTGAAGCTTTCTTT.

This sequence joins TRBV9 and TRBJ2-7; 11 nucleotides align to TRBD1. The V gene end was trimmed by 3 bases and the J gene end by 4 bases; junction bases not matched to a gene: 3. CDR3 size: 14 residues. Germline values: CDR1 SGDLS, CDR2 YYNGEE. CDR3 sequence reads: CASSAGTGGYEQYF. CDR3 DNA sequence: TGTGCCAGCAGCGCCGGGACAGGGGGTTACGAGCAGTACTTC. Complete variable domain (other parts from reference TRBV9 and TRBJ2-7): DSGVTQTPKHLITATGQRVTLRCSPRSGDLSVYWYQQSLDQGLQFLIQYYNGEERAKGNILERFSAQQFPDLHSELNLSSLELGDSALYFCASSAGTGGYEQYFGPGTRLTVT.

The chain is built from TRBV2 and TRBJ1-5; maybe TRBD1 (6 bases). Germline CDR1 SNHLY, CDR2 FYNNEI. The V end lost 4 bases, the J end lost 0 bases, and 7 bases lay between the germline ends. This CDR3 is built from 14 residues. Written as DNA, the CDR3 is TGTGCCAGCAGTGGGACAGTTAGCAATCAGCCCCAGCATTTT. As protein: CASSGTVSNQPQHF.

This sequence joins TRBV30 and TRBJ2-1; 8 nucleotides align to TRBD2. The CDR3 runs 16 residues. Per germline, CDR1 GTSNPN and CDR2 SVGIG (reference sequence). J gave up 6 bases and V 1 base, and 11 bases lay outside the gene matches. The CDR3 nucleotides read TGTGCCTGGAGTGCCCTCCCGGGAGGGCCAGGCAATGAGCAGTTCTTC. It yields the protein CAWSALPGGPGNEQFF.

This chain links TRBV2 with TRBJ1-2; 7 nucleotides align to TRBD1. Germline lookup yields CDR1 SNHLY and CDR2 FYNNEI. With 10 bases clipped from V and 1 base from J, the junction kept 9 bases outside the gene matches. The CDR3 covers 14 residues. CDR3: CAIQPGQINYGYTF. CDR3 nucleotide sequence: TGTGCCATCCAGCCGGGACAGATTAACTATGGCTACACCTTC.

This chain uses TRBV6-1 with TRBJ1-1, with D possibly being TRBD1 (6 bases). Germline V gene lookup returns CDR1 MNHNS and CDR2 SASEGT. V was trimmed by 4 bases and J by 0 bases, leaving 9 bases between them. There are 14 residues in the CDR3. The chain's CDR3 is CASSVRQVNTEAFF. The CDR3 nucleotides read TGTGCCAGCAGTGTTCGACAGGTGAACACTGAAGCTTTCTTT.

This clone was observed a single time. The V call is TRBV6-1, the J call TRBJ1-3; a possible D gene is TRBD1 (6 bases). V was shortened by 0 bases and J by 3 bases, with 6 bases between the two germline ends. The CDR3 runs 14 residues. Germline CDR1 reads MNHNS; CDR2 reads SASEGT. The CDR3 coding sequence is TGTGCCAGCAGTGAAGCCAGGGGTGGAAACACCATATATTTT. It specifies CASSEARGGNTIYF.

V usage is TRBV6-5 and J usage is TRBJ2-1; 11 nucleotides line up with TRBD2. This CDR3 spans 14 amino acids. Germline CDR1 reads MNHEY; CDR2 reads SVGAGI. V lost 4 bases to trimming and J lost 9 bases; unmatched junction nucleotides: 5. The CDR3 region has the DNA TGTGCCAGCAGTTTTCCCGGGACTAGCGGTGAGCAGTTCTTC. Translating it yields CASSFPGTSGEQFF.

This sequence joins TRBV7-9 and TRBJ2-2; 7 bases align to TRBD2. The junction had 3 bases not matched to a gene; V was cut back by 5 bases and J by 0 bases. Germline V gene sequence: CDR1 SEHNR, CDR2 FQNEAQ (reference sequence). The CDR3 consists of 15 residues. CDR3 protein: CASSELATNTGELFF. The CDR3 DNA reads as TGTGCCAGCAGCGAACTAGCGACGAACACCGGGGAGCTGTTTTTT.

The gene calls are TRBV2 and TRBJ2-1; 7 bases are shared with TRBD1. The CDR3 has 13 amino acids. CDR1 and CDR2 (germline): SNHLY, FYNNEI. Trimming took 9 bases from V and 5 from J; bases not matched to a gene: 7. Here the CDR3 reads CARQGKVDNEQFF. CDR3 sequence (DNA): TGTGCCAGACAGGGGAAAGTAGACAATGAGCAGTTCTTC.

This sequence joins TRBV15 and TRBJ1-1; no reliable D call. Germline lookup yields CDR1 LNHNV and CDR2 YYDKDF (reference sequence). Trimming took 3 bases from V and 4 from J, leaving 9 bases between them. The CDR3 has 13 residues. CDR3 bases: TGTGCCACCAGCAGGGGCTGGTTCACTGAAGCTTTCTTT. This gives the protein CATSRGWFTEAFF.

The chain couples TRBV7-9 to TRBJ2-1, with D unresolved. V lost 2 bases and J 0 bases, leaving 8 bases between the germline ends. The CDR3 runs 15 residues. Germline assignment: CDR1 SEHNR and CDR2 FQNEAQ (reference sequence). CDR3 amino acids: CASSLMAGSYNEQFF. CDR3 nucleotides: TGTGCCAGCAGCTTAATGGCAGGCTCCTACAATGAGCAGTTCTTC.